These T cell receptor beta chains were read from a single sample in a study. In TCRdb, the 5' RACE reads were re-called with MiXCR into one record per CDR3 protein. Of 62,000 or so distinct CDR3 sequences in the sample, approximately 23% are singletons; the top ten hold 2.5% to 3%. The source material was memory CD4+ T cells sorted from a lymph node. These receptor sequences come from a female donor with breast cancer. Both conserved end residues are part of each CDR3. The order of the fields is V gene, D gene, J gene, clone size, CDR3 DNA, CDR3 protein. A D gene is named only where the DNA matches it firmly. The size field is filled for only some rows; it gives once, few, many or a size class.

>TRBV11-3|TRBD1|TRBJ1-1|.
TGTGCCAGCAAGGGTCCTCCAGGGGGAGCTGAAGCTTTCTTT
CASKGPPGGAEAFF
>TRBV7-2|TRBD1|TRBJ1-4|.
TGTGCCAGCAGCTTAGAGGGGGCTGATAATGAAAAACTGTTTTTT
CASSLEGADNEKLFF
>TRBV6-5|.|TRBJ2-2|many
TGTGCCAGCAGTCCGCTTGGGGGGCGCATGGAGCTGTTTTTT
CASSPLGGRMELFF
>TRBV5-1|.|TRBJ2-5|.
TGCGCCAGCAGCTTAAGCTCAGGCGCGGGAGAGACCCAGTACTTC
CASSLSSGAGETQYF
>TRBV5-1|.|TRBJ1-1|many
TGCGCCAGCAGCTTAGAAGGGCGCCCGGGCACTGAAGCTTTCTTT
CASSLEGRPGTEAFF
>TRBV7-8|.|TRBJ2-7|few
TGTGCCAGCAGCGCCGGGCGGGTTTCACATTTAGAGCAGTACTTC
CASSAGRVSHLEQYF
>TRBV3-1|.|TRBJ2-7|few
TGTGCCAGCAGCCAAGGATCAGCGGCTACCTACGAGCAGTACTTC
CASSQGSAATYEQYF
>TRBV18|TRBD2|TRBJ2-1|.
TGTGCCAGCTCACCATCCCGGAGCGGGAGTACCACGGGTAACAATGAGCAGTTCTTC
CASSPSRSGSTTGNNEQFF
>TRBV20-1|.|TRBJ2-7|once
TGCAGTGCTCAGAGATATGACGAGCAGGACTTC
CSAQRYDEQDF
>TRBV20-1|TRBD1|TRBJ2-1|few
TGCAGTGAGCTACCGGGACAGGGGCTAAATGAGCAGTTCTTC
CSELPGQGLNEQFF
>TRBV28|.|TRBJ1-2|many
TGTGCCAGCAGTTTATACGGGGGCGATGGCTACACCTTC
CASSLYGGDGYTF
>TRBV5-1|.|TRBJ1-5|.
TGCGCCAGCAGCACGGACGGTCGCAATCAGCCCCAGCATTTT
CASSTDGRNQPQHF
>TRBV5-1|.|TRBJ1-1|few
TGCGCCAGCGGGGCCGGGATCAACACTGAAGCTTTCTTT
CASGAGINTEAFF
>TRBV10-3|TRBD1|TRBJ1-4|.
TGTGCCATCAGTGAGACCGGGACAGAAAATGAAAAACTGTTTTTT
CAISETGTENEKLFF
>TRBV28|.|TRBJ2-4|few
TGTGCCAGCACCGAACAGGGGGGGGACATTCAGTACTTC
CASTEQGGDIQYF
>TRBV11-2|.|TRBJ2-4|few
TGTGCCAGCAGCTTAGACAGTATACTAGCCAAAAACATTCAGTACTTC
CASSLDSILAKNIQYF
>TRBV28|.|TRBJ2-5|few
TGTGCCAGCAGTGGGGGGCAAGAGACCCAGTACTTC
CASSGGQETQYF
>TRBV2|TRBD2|TRBJ2-1|few
TGTGCCAGCTCACCCGGACTAGCGGCTAACAATGAGCAGTTCTTC
CASSPGLAANNEQFF
>TRBV29-1|.|TRBJ2-3|many
TGCAGCGTTTGTAAAGAAGACCGGCGAGGTACGCAGTATTTT
CSVCKEDRRGTQYF
>TRBV12-3/TRBV12-4|.|TRBJ2-2|.
TGTGCCAGCAGTGCGCCAGGGGCGTCGCTGAGGACCGGGGAGCTGTTTTTT
CASSAPGASLRTGELFF
>TRBV20-1|.|TRBJ1-4|many
TGCAGTGCTATACGCCCTCCGAAGGGTGAAAAACTGTTTTTT
CSAIRPPKGEKLFF
>TRBV28|TRBD2|TRBJ2-4|medium-sized
TGTGCCAGCAAAGGTGCGGGAGGCAAAAACATTCAGTACTTC
CASKGAGGKNIQYF
>TRBV5-6|.|TRBJ2-6|.
TGTGCCAGCAGGGGGGGCTCTGGGGCCAACGTCCTGACTTTC
CASRGGSGANVLTF
>TRBV5-1|.|TRBJ2-5|many
TGCGCCAGCTATGAAGGTTATCAAGAGACCCAGTACTTC
CASYEGYQETQYF
>TRBV12-3/TRBV12-4|TRBD2|TRBJ2-3|.
TGTGCCAGCAGGGAGACTAGCGGAACAGATACGCAGTATTTT
CASRETSGTDTQYF
>TRBV20-1|.|TRBJ2-3|.
TGCGGTGCTAGAGATCGGGAGCTTCACACAGATACGCAGTATTTT
CGARDRELHTDTQYF
>TRBV20-1|TRBD2|TRBJ2-1|.
TGCAGTGCCCCTTCGACTAGCGGGAGAACCCACTGCTTC
CSAPSTSGRTHCF
>TRBV20-1|.|TRBJ1-1|many
TGCAGTGCTGGATGGGGGGGCACTGAAGCTTTCTTT
CSAGWGGTEAFF
>TRBV20-1|.|TRBJ2-2|.
TGCAGTGCTCGACTCGGGTCAAACGGGGGGGAGCTGTTTTTT
CSARLGSNGGELFF
>TRBV4-1|.|TRBJ2-3|few
TGCGCCAGCAGCCAACTAGATATCCTAGCCTACGATACGCAGTATTTT
CASSQLDILAYDTQYF
>TRBV6-5|.|TRBJ1-2|.
TGTGCCAGCAGCTCCACAGTTAACTATGGCTACACCTTC
CASSSTVNYGYTF
>TRBV7-3|.|TRBJ1-2|many
TGTGCCAGCAGCTTGAGGGATGGCGATGGCTACACCTTC
CASSLRDGDGYTF
>TRBV7-2|TRBD2|TRBJ2-7|.
TGTGCCAGCAGCTCCTACAGACCTTGGACTAGCGGGAATCCTGATTACGAGCAGTACTTC
CASSSYRPWTSGNPDYEQYF
>TRBV7-9|.|TRBJ1-1|few
TGTGCCAGCAGCTTAAATACGCTTGCCACTGAAGCTTTCTTT
CASSLNTLATEAFF
>TRBV29-1|.|TRBJ2-6|.
TGCAGCGTGGGGCGCTCTGGGGCCAACGTCCTGACTTTC
CSVGRSGANVLTF